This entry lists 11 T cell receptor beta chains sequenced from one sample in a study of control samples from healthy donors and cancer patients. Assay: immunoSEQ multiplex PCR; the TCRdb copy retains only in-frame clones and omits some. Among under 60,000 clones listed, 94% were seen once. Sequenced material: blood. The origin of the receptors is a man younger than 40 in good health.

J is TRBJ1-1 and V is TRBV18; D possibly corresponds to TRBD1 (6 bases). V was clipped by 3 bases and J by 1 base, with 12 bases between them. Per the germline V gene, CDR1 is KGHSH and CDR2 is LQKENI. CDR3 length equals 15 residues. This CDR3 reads CASSPSGHKNTEAFF. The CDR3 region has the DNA TGTGCCAGCTCACCGTCGGGACACAAGAACACTGAAGCTTTCTTT.

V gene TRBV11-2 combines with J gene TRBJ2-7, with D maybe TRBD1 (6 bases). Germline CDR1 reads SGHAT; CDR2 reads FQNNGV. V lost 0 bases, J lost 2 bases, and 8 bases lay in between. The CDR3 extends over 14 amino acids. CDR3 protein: CASSLDRQAYEQYF. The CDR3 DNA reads TGTGCCAGCAGCTTAGATCGACAGGCCTACGAGCAGTACTTC.

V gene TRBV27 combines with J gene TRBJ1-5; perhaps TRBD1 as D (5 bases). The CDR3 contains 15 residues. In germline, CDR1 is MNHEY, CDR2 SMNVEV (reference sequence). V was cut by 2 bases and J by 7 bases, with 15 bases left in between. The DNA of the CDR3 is TGTGCCAGCAGTTTAAGTTCAACAGGCAGGCAGCCCCAGCATTTT. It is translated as CASSLSSTGRQPQHF.

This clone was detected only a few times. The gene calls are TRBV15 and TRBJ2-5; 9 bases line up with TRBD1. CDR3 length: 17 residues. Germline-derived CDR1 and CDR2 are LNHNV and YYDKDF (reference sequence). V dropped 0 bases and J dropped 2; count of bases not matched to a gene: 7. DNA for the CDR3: TGTGCCACCAGCAGAGATGGGACAGGGACGACTCAAGAGACCCAGTACTTC. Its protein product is CATSRDGTGTTQETQYF.

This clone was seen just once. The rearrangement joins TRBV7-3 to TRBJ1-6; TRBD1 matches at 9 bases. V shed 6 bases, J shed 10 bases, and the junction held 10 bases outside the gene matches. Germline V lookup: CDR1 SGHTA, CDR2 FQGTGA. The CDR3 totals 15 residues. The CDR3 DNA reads TGTGCCAGCAGTTCTACAGGGGGCAGAGGGTCACCCCTCCACTTT. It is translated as CASSSTGGRGSPLHF.

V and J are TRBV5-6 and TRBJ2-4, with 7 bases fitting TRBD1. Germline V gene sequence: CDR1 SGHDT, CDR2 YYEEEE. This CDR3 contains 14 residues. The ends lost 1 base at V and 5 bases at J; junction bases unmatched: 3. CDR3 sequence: CASSLWTGENIQYF. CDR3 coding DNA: TGTGCCAGCAGCTTGTGGACAGGCGAAAACATTCAGTACTTC.

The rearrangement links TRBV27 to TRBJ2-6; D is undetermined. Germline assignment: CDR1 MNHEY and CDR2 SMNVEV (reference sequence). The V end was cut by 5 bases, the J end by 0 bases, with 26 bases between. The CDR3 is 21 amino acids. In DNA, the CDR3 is TGTGCCAGCAGTCTTTTAGTTTACTCGGGTAATTCTATCTCTGGGGCCAACGTCCTGACTTTC. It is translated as CASSLLVYSGNSISGANVLTF.

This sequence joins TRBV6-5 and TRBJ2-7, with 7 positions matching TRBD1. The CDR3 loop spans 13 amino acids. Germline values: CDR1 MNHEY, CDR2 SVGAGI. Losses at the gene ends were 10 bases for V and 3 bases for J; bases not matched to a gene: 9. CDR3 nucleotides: TGTGCCACCTCCACCGGGACAGTCTACGAGCAGTACTTC. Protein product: CATSTGTVYEQYF.

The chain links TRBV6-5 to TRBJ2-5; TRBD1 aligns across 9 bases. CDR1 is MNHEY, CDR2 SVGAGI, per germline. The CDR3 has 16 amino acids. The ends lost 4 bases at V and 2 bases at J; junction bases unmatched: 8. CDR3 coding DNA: TGTGCCAGCAGTTCTTCCCCCGGGACAGGGCAAGAGACCCAGTACTTC. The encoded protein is CASSSSPGTGQETQYF.

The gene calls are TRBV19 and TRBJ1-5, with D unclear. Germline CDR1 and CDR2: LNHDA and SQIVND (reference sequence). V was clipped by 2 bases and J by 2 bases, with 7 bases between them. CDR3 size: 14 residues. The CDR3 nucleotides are TGTGCCAGTAGTATATCTGAGGGCAATCAGCCCCAGCATTTT. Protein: CASSISEGNQPQHF.

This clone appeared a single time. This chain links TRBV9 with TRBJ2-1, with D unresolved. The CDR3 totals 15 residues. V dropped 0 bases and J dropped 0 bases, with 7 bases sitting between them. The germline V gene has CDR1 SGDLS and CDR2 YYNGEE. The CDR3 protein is CASSVGPSSYNEQFF. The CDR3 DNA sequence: TGTGCCAGCAGCGTAGGTCCTAGCTCCTACAATGAGCAGTTCTTC.